The 32 T cell receptor beta chains below come from one sample, sequenced in a study of blood T cell repertoires in COVID-19. The method was immunoSEQ multiplex PCR; TCRdb's version includes in-frame clones alone and lacks a portion of them. The repertoire holds 200,000 to 300,000 clones, with around four fifths as singletons. The source material was peripheral blood. The receptors were sampled from a man aged 50 or older with acute or convalescent COVID-19.

The V gene is TRBV30, the J gene TRBJ1-1; no clear D. The CDR3 loop spans 13 amino acids. The germline V and J ends were trimmed by 5 bases and 9 bases, with 19 bases remaining between them. Germline-derived CDR1 and CDR2 are GTSNPN and SVGIG (reference sequence). CDR3 DNA: TGTGCCTGGGACCAACGTTTATCGGGTAAAGCTTTCTTT. Translation gives CAWDQRLSGKAFF.

The chain employs TRBV3-1 (or the pseudogene TRBV3-2) and TRBJ2-3; maybe TRBD1 (5 bases). Germline values: CDR1 LGHDT, CDR2 YNNKEL (reference sequence). The length of the CDR3 is 15 residues. V dropped 1 base and J dropped 1 base, with 9 bases sitting between them. The CDR3 DNA follows: TGTGCCAGCAGCCAAGGGGGCAGGGGCACAGATACGCAGTATTTT. Translation: CASSQGGRGTDTQYF.

The chain is built from TRBV14 and TRBJ1-5, with D possibly matching TRBD1 (5 bases). This CDR3 spans 19 amino acids. Trimming stripped 2 bases from V and 6 bases from J, with 26 bases between. Germline V gives CDR1 SGHDN, CDR2 FVKESK. CDR3 protein: CASSQSHWTKERSGQPQHF. Written as DNA, the CDR3 is TGTGCCAGCAGCCAATCTCACTGGACAAAGGAAAGGTCGGGTCAGCCCCAGCATTTT.

This chain links TRBV27 with TRBJ1-5; 8 bases agree with TRBD1. V lost 6 bases, J lost 3 bases, and 16 bases stayed unmatched. The CDR3 spans 18 residues. Germline V gives CDR1 MNHEY, CDR2 SMNVEV (reference sequence). The chain's CDR3 is CASRTGTGSSNYNQPQHF. The CDR3 DNA reads as TGTGCCAGCAGAACCGGGACAGGATCCTCGAATTACAATCAGCCCCAGCATTTT.

The chain uses TRBV5-1 and TRBJ2-3, with 12 bases fitting TRBD2. The CDR3 totals 15 residues. Germline V CDR1 and CDR2: SGHRS, YFSETQ. V was clipped by 0 bases and J by 5 bases; unmatched bases: 1. For the CDR3, the DNA is TGCGCCAGCAGCTTGGGACTAGCGGGGGTAGATACGCAGTATTTT. It encodes CASSLGLAGVDTQYF. Full variable domain (outside the CDR3, taken from reference TRBV5-1 and TRBJ2-3): KAGVTQTPRYLIKTRGQQVTLSCSPISGHRSVSWYQQTPGQGLQFLFEYFSETQRNKGNFPGRFSGRQFSNSRSEMNVSTLELGDSALYLCASSLGLAGVDTQYFGPGTRLTVL.

The CDR3 here is CASSHTGYEQYF. Written as DNA, the CDR3 is TGTGCCAGCAGCCATACAGGGTACGAGCAGTACTTC. This rearrangement joins TRBV4-2 to TRBJ2-7, with D tentatively TRBD1 (6 bases). This CDR3 comprises 12 residues. Germline CDR1 and CDR2: LGHNA and YNFKEQ. Trimming took 3 bases from V and 4 from J, leaving 7 bases between them.

The rearrangement links TRBV19 to TRBJ2-2; TRBD1 might be the D (6 bases). Trimming took 6 bases from V and 3 from J, leaving 14 bases between them. The CDR3 totals 15 residues. Germline V gives CDR1 LNHDA, CDR2 SQIVND (reference sequence). CDR3 sequence reads: CASSLQGVDTGELFF. DNA for the CDR3: TGTGCCAGTAGCCTACAGGGAGTCGACACCGGGGAGCTGTTTTTT.

This clone was seen a single time. The DNA of the CDR3 is TGTGCCACCAGTGACTCCAAACAGGGTAACACTGAAGCTTTCTTT. Residues: CATSDSKQGNTEAFF. V gene TRBV24-1 combines with J gene TRBJ1-1; tentatively, D is TRBD1 (6 bases). Per germline, CDR1 KGHDR and CDR2 SFDVKD. V lost 4 bases to trimming and J lost 2 bases, with 13 bases between them. The CDR3 is 15 residues long.

The sample holds a few counts of this clone. V is TRBV11-2 and J is TRBJ2-3, with 8 nucleotides matching TRBD2. With V trimmed by 1 base and J by 4 bases, 4 bases remained unmatched. The CDR3 length is 15 residues. Per germline, CDR1 SGHAT and CDR2 FQNNGV. The CDR3 loop is CASSLGAGGADTQYF. The CDR3 bases are TGTGCCAGCAGCTTAGGGGCGGGAGGAGCAGATACGCAGTATTTT.

This rearrangement joins TRBV24-1 to TRBJ2-3; 10 bases are a match to TRBD2. V shed 3 bases and J 6 bases; nucleotides not matched to a gene: 5. From germline, CDR1 is KGHDR and CDR2 SFDVKD. This CDR3 has 15 residues. The CDR3 here is CATSDHSGGTDTQYF. CDR3 DNA: TGTGCCACCAGTGATCATAGCGGGGGGACCGATACGCAGTATTTT.

V usage is TRBV5-4 and J usage is TRBJ1-5; the match to TRBD1 covers 8 bases. Losses at the gene ends were 4 bases for V and 7 bases for J; bases not matched to a gene: 7. This CDR3 comprises 14 residues. Germline V CDR1 and CDR2: SGHNT, YYREEE (reference sequence). CDR3 sequence reads: CASSVDRGVQPQHF. CDR3 in DNA: TGTGCCAGCAGCGTTGACAGGGGAGTCCAGCCCCAGCATTTT. The whole variable domain, filled in from reference TRBV5-4 and TRBJ1-5, reads ETGVTQSPTHLIKTRGQQVTLRCSSQSGHNTVSWYQQALGQGPQFIFQYYREEENGRGNFPPRFSGLQFPNYSSELNVNALELDDSALYLCASSVDRGVQPQHFGDGTRLSIL.

The chain links TRBV5-1 to TRBJ2-2, with a possible D match to TRBD2 (7 bases). CDR3 length: 13 residues. The germline V gene has CDR1 SGHRS and CDR2 YFSETQ. Trimming shortened V by 10 bases and J by 3 bases, and 13 bases separated the two germline ends. The CDR3 region has the DNA TGCGCCTCGGCGGGGGCTTACACCGGGGAGCTGTTTTTT. It codes for CASAGAYTGELFF. Combining the CDR3 with reference TRBV5-1 and TRBJ2-2 gives the whole variable domain KAGVTQTPRYLIKTRGQQVTLSCSPISGHRSVSWYQQTPGQGLQFLFEYFSETQRNKGNFPGRFSGRQFSNSRSEMNVSTLELGDSALYLCASAGAYTGELFFGEGSRLTVL.

The chain has TRBV11-3 and TRBJ2-7, with 7 bases that match TRBD1. J lost 2 bases, V lost 3 bases, and 10 bases had no gene match. CDR1 is SGHNT, CDR2 YENEEA, per germline. The CDR3 covers 16 residues. DNA for the CDR3: TGTGCCAGCAGCTTCCTGACAGGGATGACAACCTACGAGCAGTACTTC. Translation gives CASSFLTGMTTYEQYF.

V gene TRBV6-5 combines with J gene TRBJ2-7; D might be TRBD1 (6 bases). The CDR3 loop spans 13 amino acids. V dropped 3 bases and J dropped 4 bases, with 10 bases sitting between them. Per germline, CDR1 MNHEY and CDR2 SVGAGI. This CDR3 is CASSYGGHYEQYF. DNA for the CDR3: TGTGCCAGCAGTTATGGGGGCCATTACGAGCAGTACTTC.

The chain is built from TRBV19 and TRBJ1-3, with 8 bases fitting TRBD1. Looked up from germline, CDR1 is LNHDA and CDR2 is SQIVND (reference sequence). This CDR3 contains 14 residues. The V gene end was trimmed by 4 bases and the J gene end by 4 bases; junction bases not matched to a gene: 3. DNA of the CDR3: TGTGCCAGTAGTACGACAGGGGTGGGAAACACCATATATTTT. It encodes CASSTTGVGNTIYF.

The chain is built from TRBV3-1 (or the pseudogene TRBV3-2) and TRBJ2-1, with 11 positions matching TRBD2. CDR3 length: 17 residues. V lost 1 base to trimming and J lost 6 bases; unmatched junction nucleotides: 8. Germline CDR1 and CDR2: LGHDT and YNNKEL (reference sequence). The CDR3 coding sequence is TGTGCCAGCAGCCAAGGACTTAGCGGGAGGGGGGTCAATGAGCAGTTCTTC. It translates to CASSQGLSGRGVNEQFF.

A note on this clone: Different DNA sequences within this sample yield the same CDR3. The rearrangement links TRBV9 to TRBJ1-4; the match to TRBD1 covers 7 bases. Germline V gives CDR1 SGDLS, CDR2 YYNGEE. The CDR3 sequence is 15 residues long. V trimming: 0 bases; J trimming: 8 bases; junction bases outside the gene matches: 7. The CDR3 sequence: CASSVAAGGREKLFF. For the CDR3, the DNA is TGTGCCAGCAGCGTAGCGGCAGGGGGAAGGGAAAAACTGTTTTTT.

This chain uses TRBV4-2 with TRBJ2-3, with 7 bases identical to TRBD1. CDR1 is LGHNA and CDR2 is YNFKEQ in the germline V gene. The V and J ends lost 0 bases and 3 bases, in that order; junction bases with no gene match: 9. This CDR3 region has 17 residues. The CDR3 reads CASSQDRKGALTDTQYF. CDR3 coding DNA: TGTGCCAGCAGCCAAGATAGGAAGGGGGCGCTTACAGATACGCAGTATTTT.

In this sample, this clone turned up a few times. The rearrangement links TRBV23-1 to TRBJ1-6; no definite D call. TRBV23-1 has ORF status, its function being uncertain. With 4 bases removed from V and 7 bases from J, the gap between germline ends came to 14 bases. The CDR3 spans 15 residues. The CDR3 loop is CASSPRGGINSPLHF. Written as DNA, the CDR3 is TGCGCCAGCAGTCCGCGGGGTGGAATAAATTCACCCCTCCACTTT.

The gene calls are TRBV7-5 and TRBJ1-2; TRBD1, the table's D call, lacks a check against the DNA. TRBV7-5 is an annotated pseudogene. This CDR3 is built from 16 residues. DNA for the CDR3: TGTGCCAGAAGCTTAACACTTGGGACAGACGACTATGACTACACCTTC. It is translated as CARSLTLGTDDYDYTF.

V and J are TRBV19 and TRBJ1-5; TRBD1 matches at 7 bases. Germline lookup yields CDR1 LNHDA and CDR2 SQIVND (reference sequence). With 6 bases clipped from V and 2 bases from J, the junction kept 4 bases outside the gene matches. The CDR3 has 14 amino acids. CDR3 amino acids: CASSSTGGNQPQHF. CDR3 DNA sequence: TGTGCCAGTAGCTCCACAGGGGGCAATCAGCCCCAGCATTTT.

This clone was counted once. The chain recombines TRBV19 with TRBJ1-1, with 7 bases lining up with TRBD1. This CDR3 contains 18 residues. The ends lost 3 bases at V and 0 bases at J; junction bases unmatched: 13. In germline, CDR1 is LNHDA, CDR2 SQIVND (reference sequence). CDR3 coding DNA: TGTGCCAGTAGTATTCAGGGGCAGGGGGGAACAATGAACACTGAAGCTTTCTTT. Translated: CASSIQGQGGTMNTEAFF.

V usage is TRBV5-6 and J usage is TRBJ2-7; 7 positions agree with TRBD2. Germline V gene sequence: CDR1 SGHDT, CDR2 YYEEEE. This CDR3 comprises 15 residues. V dropped 3 bases and J dropped 4; count of bases not matched to a gene: 10. In nucleotides, the CDR3 is TGTGCCAGCAGCTGGGCGACGGGGGGTTCTTACGAGCAGTACTTC. Amino acid sequence: CASSWATGGSYEQYF.

This clone was seen only once. The gene calls are TRBV18 and TRBJ1-1; TRBD1 might be the D (6 bases). The V gene's germline CDR1 is KGHSH and CDR2 LQKENI. The CDR3 spans 18 residues. Deletions cut 0 bases from V and 1 base from J, with 18 bases between. Written as DNA, the CDR3 is TGTGCCAGCTCACCACCGGTTTATGACAGGAAACAGAACACTGAAGCTTTCTTT. As protein: CASSPPVYDRKQNTEAFF.

This chain links TRBV9 with TRBJ2-1; 16 bases match TRBD2. The ends lost 1 base at V and 6 bases at J; junction bases unmatched: 4. The CDR3 totals 17 residues. Germline values: CDR1 SGDLS, CDR2 YYNGEE. The CDR3 protein is CASSVSGTSGRGNEQFF. Here the CDR3 DNA reads TGTGCCAGCAGCGTATCCGGGACTAGCGGGAGGGGCAATGAGCAGTTCTTC.

The chain uses TRBV6-5 and TRBJ1-1; D gene ambiguous. CDR1 MNHEY and CDR2 SVGAGI come from the germline V gene. Trimming pared 6 bases from V and 0 bases from J, leaving 14 bases between. The CDR3 is 15 residues long. CDR3 sequence: CASSAGGLVNTEAFF. The CDR3 DNA follows: TGTGCCAGCAGCGCGGGAGGGCTCGTGAACACTGAAGCTTTCTTT.

The CDR3 sequence is CASSLGGYGYTF. The DNA for the CDR3 is TGTGCCAGCAGTTTAGGGGGGTATGGCTACACCTTC. This chain uses TRBV28 with TRBJ1-2; a possible D gene is TRBD1 (5 bases). V gave up 2 bases and J gave up 5 bases, with 6 bases separating them. Per germline, CDR1 MDHEN and CDR2 SYDVKM. The CDR3 sequence is 12 residues long.

The CDR3 protein is CASSLEIGGWGNQPQHF. The CDR3 bases are TGTGCCAGCAGCTTGGAGATAGGGGGTTGGGGCAATCAGCCCCAGCATTTT. The chain recombines TRBV5-5 with TRBJ1-5; maybe TRBD1 (6 bases). CDR3 length: 17 residues. The V gene lost 0 bases and the J gene lost 2 bases, with 15 bases spanning the gap. The germline gives CDR1 SGHKS, CDR2 YYEKEE (reference sequence).

This chain connects TRBV27 to TRBJ2-1, with D unresolved. Germline assignment: CDR1 MNHEY and CDR2 SMNVEV (reference sequence). This CDR3 contains 14 residues. Trimming shortened V by 0 bases and J by 3 bases, and 6 bases separated the two germline ends. The CDR3 DNA reads as TGTGCCAGCAGTTTATCGAGAAACTACAATGAGCAGTTCTTC. Protein: CASSLSRNYNEQFF.

This rearrangement joins TRBV9 to TRBJ2-7, with TRBD1 as a possible D gene (5 bases). V was shortened by 4 bases and J by 3 bases, with 14 bases between the two germline ends. This CDR3 comprises 14 residues. Germline CDR1 reads SGDLS; CDR2 reads YYNGEE. CDR3 sequence: CASSRSDRIYEQYF. The CDR3 bases are TGTGCCAGCAGCAGATCTGACAGAATCTACGAGCAGTACTTC.

The count of this clone is one. The CDR3, as DNA: TGTGCCACCAGCAGGGGTGGGTCAGGGGGCCAAGCTTTCTTT. It specifies CATSRGGSGGQAFF. This rearrangement joins TRBV15 to TRBJ1-1, with 8 positions matching TRBD1. Losses at the gene ends were 3 bases for V and 9 bases for J; bases not matched to a gene: 9. The CDR3 is made up of 14 amino acids. The germline gives CDR1 LNHNV, CDR2 YYDKDF (reference sequence).

The rearrangement uses TRBV10-1 and TRBJ2-3; 13 bases line up with TRBD2. Looked up from germline, CDR1 is WNHNN and CDR2 is SYGVQD (reference sequence). The CDR3 sequence is 17 residues long. The V and J ends lost 3 bases and 2 bases, in that order; junction bases with no gene match: 5. The CDR3 DNA reads as TGCGCCAGCAGTGAACTAGCGGGGGGGCCTGACACAGATACGCAGTATTTT. Amino acid sequence: CASSELAGGPDTDTQYF.